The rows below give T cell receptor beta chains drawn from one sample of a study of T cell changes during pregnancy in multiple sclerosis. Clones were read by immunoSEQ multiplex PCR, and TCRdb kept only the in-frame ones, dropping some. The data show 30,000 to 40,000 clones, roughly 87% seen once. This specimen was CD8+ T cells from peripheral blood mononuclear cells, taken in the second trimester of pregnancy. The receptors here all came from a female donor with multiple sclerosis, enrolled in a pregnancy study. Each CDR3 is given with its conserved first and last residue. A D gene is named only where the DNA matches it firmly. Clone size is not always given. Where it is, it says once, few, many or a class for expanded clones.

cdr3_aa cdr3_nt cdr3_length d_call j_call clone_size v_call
CASSYSISGYGYTF TGTGCCAGCAGTTACTCCATCAGCGGCTATGGCTACACCTTC 14 . TRBJ1-2 . TRBV6-5
CASIRTGTTLGGANVLTF TGTGCCAGCATTCGGACAGGGACGACTCTAGGAGGGGCCAACGTCCTGACTTTC 18 TRBD1 TRBJ2-6 . TRBV7-9
CASSSTVDTQYF TGTGCCAGCAGCTCGACTGTAGATACGCAGTATTTT 12 . TRBJ2-3 . TRBV5-8
CSVDHRVEDGYTF TGCAGCGTTGATCACAGGGTCGAGGATGGCTACACCTTC 13 . TRBJ1-2 once TRBV29-1
CASSLAGNYEQYF TGCGCCAGCAGCTTGGCCGGGAACTACGAGCAGTACTTC 13 . TRBJ2-7 . TRBV5-1
CASSYQGGSYNEQFF TGTGCCAGCAGCTATCAGGGTGGCTCCTACAATGAGCAGTTCTTC 15 . TRBJ2-1 . TRBV7-3
CAVVRADSGNTIYF TGTGCCGTGGTCAGGGCGGACTCTGGAAACACCATATATTTT 14 . TRBJ1-3 . TRBV10-3
CASSRQGRNEKLFF TGTGCCAGCAGCCGACAGGGGCGTAATGAAAAACTGTTTTTT 14 TRBD1 TRBJ1-4 few TRBV7-2
CASSDSYYEQYF TGTGCCAGCAGTGACAGTTATTACGAGCAGTACTTC 12 . TRBJ2-7 . TRBV5-8
CASSFRTGYEQYF TGTGCCAGCAGCTTTAGGACAGGCTACGAGCAGTACTTC 13 TRBD1 TRBJ2-7 . TRBV7-3
CATTPGGKMNTEAFF TGTGCCACCACCCCAGGGGGCAAGATGAACACTGAAGCTTTCTTT 15 TRBD1 TRBJ1-1 . TRBV9
CASSDTPGKGYTF TGTGCCAGCAGTGACACCCCAGGGAAGGGCTACACCTTC 13 . TRBJ1-2 . TRBV6-4
CASSVADGTGVTEAFF TGTGCCAGCAGCGTAGCGGACGGGACGGGGGTCACTGAAGCTTTCTTT 16 . TRBJ1-1 . TRBV9
CASSLDLREQFF TGTGCCAGCAGCTTAGACCTCCGGGAGCAGTTCTTC 12 . TRBJ2-1 . TRBV7-2
CASSASRGPSYEQYF TGTGCCAGCTCAGCCTCGAGGGGGCCCTCCTACGAGCAGTACTTC 15 TRBD1 TRBJ2-7 once TRBV18
CASSKDWGVVETQYF TGTGCCAGCAGCAAAGACTGGGGCGTCGTTGAGACCCAGTACTTC 15 . TRBJ2-5 . TRBV7-9
CASSLGGTSGIDTQYF TGTGCCAGCAGCTTGGGTGGGACTAGCGGGATAGATACGCAGTATTTT 16 TRBD2 TRBJ2-3 . TRBV5-4
CASSDSRGQGARETQYF TGTGCCAGCAGTGACTCAAGGGGACAGGGGGCAAGAGAGACCCAGTACTTC 17 TRBD1 TRBJ2-5 . TRBV6-4
CASSGQGIEAFF TGTGCCAGCAGCGGACAGGGGATTGAAGCTTTCTTT 12 TRBD1 TRBJ1-1 . TRBV25-1
CASSAPTGTGELFF TGTGCCAGCAGCGCACCTACAGGGACCGGGGAGCTGTTTTTT 14 . TRBJ2-2 . TRBV9
CASSLRDRQSDTQYF TGTGCCAGCAGCTTACGGGACAGGCAATCAGATACGCAGTATTTT 15 TRBD1 TRBJ2-3 . TRBV7-8
CASSLQGVVNTEAFF TGTGCCAGCAGTTTACAGGGCGTGGTGAACACTGAAGCTTTCTTT 15 . TRBJ1-1 . TRBV27
CASSQDPLDRPEQYF TGCGCCAGCAGCCAAGATCCCTTGGACAGACCCGAGCAGTACTTC 15 . TRBJ2-7 . TRBV4-1
CAIMQGAFYEQYF TGTGCCATCATGCAGGGGGCTTTCTACGAGCAGTACTTC 13 TRBD1 TRBJ2-7 . TRBV10-3
CASSPTDTNTGELFF TGTGCCAGCTCACCAACGGACACTAACACCGGGGAGCTGTTTTTT 15 . TRBJ2-2 . TRBV18
CASSQEAGVFYEQYF TGTGCCAGCAGCCAAGAGGCGGGAGTCTTCTACGAGCAGTACTTC 15 TRBD2 TRBJ2-7 . TRBV4-2
CASSFRTSGRKYEQYF TGTGCCAGCAGTTTCCGGACTAGCGGGAGGAAATACGAGCAGTACTTC 16 TRBD2 TRBJ2-7 . TRBV28
CASSIELADSYNEQFF TGTGCCAGTAGTATAGAGCTAGCGGACTCCTACAATGAGCAGTTCTTC 16 TRBD2 TRBJ2-1 . TRBV19
CASSLAGRSSDTQYF TGTGCCAGCAGCTTGGCGGGTCGCTCCTCAGATACGCAGTATTTT 15 . TRBJ2-3 . TRBV5-5
CASSSRASNQPQHF TGTGCCAGCAGTTCGCGGGCTAGCAATCAGCCCCAGCATTTT 14 . TRBJ1-5 . TRBV6-6
CASSRNGQNTEAFF TGTGCCAGCAGCCGTAACGGTCAGAACACTGAAGCTTTCTTT 14 . TRBJ1-1 . TRBV7-3
CASSLTRTGVNQPQHF TGCGCCAGCAGCCTAACCCGGACAGGGGTCAATCAGCCCCAGCATTTT 16 TRBD1 TRBJ1-5 . TRBV10-2
CASSGSGATDTQYF TGTGCCAGCAGCGGGTCTGGGGCCACAGATACGCAGTATTTT 14 . TRBJ2-3 . TRBV9
CSARDQGEQFF TGCAGTGCTAGAGACCAGGGTGAGCAGTTCTTC 11 . TRBJ2-1 few TRBV20-1
CASSKANKWGEQGEQFF TGTGCCAGCAGCAAAGCAAACAAGTGGGGCGAGCAGGGTGAGCAGTTCTTC 17 . TRBJ2-1 . TRBV21-1
CASSLIAGANVLTF TGTGCCAGCAGCTTAATAGCTGGGGCCAACGTCCTGACTTTC 14 . TRBJ2-6 . TRBV7-2
CASSLDRGTLYGYTF TGCGCCAGCAGCTTGGACAGGGGGACGCTCTATGGCTACACCTTC 15 TRBD1 TRBJ1-2 . TRBV5-1
CASSWTTGDTEAFF TGTGCCAGCAGTTGGACGACAGGGGACACTGAAGCTTTCTTT 14 TRBD1 TRBJ1-1 . TRBV6-5
CASSPGGIQETQYF TGTGCCAGCAGCCCCGGGGGGATCCAAGAGACCCAGTACTTC 14 TRBD2 TRBJ2-5 . TRBV9
CASTGPSDLMGYTF TGTGCCAGTACAGGGCCCTCAGACCTTATGGGCTACACCTTC 14 . TRBJ1-2 . TRBV19
CASSRVGRGPYGYTF TGTGCCAGCAGTCGAGTGGGGAGGGGACCCTATGGCTACACCTTC 15 . TRBJ1-2 . TRBV27
CASSERLGNEQFF TGTGCCAGCAGTGAAAGACTAGGAAATGAGCAGTTCTTC 13 . TRBJ2-1 . TRBV2
CASSWMTGSSRGYTF TGTGCCAGCAGCTGGATGACAGGGAGCAGTCGGGGCTACACCTTC 15 TRBD1 TRBJ1-2 . TRBV5-5